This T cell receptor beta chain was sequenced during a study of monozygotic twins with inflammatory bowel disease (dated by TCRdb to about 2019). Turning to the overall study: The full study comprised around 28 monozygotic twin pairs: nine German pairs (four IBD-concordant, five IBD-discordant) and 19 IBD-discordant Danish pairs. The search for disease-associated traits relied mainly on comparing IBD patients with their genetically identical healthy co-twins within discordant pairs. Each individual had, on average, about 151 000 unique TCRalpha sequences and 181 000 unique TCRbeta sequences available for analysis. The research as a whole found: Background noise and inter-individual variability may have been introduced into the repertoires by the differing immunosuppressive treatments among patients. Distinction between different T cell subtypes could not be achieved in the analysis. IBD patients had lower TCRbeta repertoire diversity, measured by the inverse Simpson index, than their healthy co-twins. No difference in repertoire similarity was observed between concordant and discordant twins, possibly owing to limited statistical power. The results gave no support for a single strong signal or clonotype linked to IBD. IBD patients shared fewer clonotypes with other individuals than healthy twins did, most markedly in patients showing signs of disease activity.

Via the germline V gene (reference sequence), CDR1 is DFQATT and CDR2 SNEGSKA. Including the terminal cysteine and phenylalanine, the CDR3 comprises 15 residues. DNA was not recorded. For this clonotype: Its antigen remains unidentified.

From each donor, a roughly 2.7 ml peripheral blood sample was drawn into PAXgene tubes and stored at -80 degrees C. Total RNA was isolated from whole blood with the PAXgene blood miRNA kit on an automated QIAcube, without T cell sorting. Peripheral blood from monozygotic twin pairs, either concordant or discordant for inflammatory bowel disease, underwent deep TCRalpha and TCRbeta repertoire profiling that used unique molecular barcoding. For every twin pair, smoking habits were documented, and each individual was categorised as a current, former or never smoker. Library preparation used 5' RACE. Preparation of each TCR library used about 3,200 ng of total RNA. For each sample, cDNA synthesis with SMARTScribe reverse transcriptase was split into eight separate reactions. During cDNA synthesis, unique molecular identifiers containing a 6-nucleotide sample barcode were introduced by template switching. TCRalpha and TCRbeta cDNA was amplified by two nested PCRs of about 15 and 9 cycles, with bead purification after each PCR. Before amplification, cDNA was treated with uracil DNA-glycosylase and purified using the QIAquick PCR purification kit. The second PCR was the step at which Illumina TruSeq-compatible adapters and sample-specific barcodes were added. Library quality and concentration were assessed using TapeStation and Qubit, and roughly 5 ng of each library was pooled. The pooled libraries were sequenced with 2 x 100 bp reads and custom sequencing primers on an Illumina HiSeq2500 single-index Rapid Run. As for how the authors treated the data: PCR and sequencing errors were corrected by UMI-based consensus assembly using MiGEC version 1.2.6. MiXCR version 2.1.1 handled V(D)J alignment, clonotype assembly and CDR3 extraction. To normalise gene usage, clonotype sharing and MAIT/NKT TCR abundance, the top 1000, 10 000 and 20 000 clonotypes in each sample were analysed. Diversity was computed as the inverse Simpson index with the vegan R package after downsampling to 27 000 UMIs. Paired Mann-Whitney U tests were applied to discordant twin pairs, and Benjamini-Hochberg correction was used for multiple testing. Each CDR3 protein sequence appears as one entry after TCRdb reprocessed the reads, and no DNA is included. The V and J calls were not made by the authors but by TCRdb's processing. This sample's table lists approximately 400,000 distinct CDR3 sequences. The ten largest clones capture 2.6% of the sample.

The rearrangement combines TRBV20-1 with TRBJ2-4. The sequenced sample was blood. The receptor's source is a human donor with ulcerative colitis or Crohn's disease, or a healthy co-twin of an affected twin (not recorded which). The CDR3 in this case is CSSKRDNRAKNIQYF.